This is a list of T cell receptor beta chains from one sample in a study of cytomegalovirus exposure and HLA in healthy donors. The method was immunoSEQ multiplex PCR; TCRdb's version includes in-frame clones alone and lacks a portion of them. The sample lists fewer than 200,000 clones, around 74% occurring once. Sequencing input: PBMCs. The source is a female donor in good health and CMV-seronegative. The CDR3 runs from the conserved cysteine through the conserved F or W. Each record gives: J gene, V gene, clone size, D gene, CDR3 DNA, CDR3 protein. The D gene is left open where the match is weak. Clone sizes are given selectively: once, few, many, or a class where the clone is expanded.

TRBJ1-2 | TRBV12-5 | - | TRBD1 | TGTGCTAGTGGTTTGGTACCCCTGCTGGGGCAGGGGGCACGCTATGGCTACACCTTC | CASGLVPLLGQGARYGYTF
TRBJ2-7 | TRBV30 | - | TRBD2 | TGTGCCTGGAGAGACATAGCGGGAGGGCACTACGAGCAGTACTTC | CAWRDIAGGHYEQYF
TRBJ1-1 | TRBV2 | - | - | TGTGCCAGCAGGGCCGACAGGCCCTCTGAAGCTTTCTTT | CASRADRPSEAFF
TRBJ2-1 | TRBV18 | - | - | TGTGCCAGCTCACCAGTTATGACAGGGGGTAGCGGGAGTTCCTCCTACAATGAGCAGTTCTTC | CASSPVMTGGSGSSSYNEQFF
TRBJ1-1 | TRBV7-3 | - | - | TGTGCCAGCAGCTTAGATTCAGGCCCGAACACTGAAGCTTTCTTT | CASSLDSGPNTEAFF
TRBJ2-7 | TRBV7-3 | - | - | TGTGCCAGCAGCTTAAAAGGAGGGACTGGGACCTACGAGCAGTACTTC | CASSLKGGTGTYEQYF
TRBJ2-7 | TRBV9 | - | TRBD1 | TGTGCCAGCAGCTCCCCGGGACAGGGCTACGAGCAGTACTTC | CASSSPGQGYEQYF
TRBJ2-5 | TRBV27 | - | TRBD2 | TGTGCCAGCAGTTTAGAAGGTAGCGGGGGCGGGGAGACCCAGTACTTC | CASSLEGSGGGETQYF
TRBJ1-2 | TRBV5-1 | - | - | TGCGCCAGCAGCTTGGACAGGGTTGGTGGCTACACCTTC | CASSLDRVGGYTF
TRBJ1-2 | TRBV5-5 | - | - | TGTGCCAGCAGCTTGGGACTTAGGAACTATGGCTACACCTTC | CASSLGLRNYGYTF
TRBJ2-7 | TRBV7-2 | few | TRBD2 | TGTGCCAGCAGCTCGAGCGGGAGCCTCCCCTACGAGCAGTACTTC | CASSSSGSLPYEQYF
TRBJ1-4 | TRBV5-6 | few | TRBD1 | TGTGCCAGCAGCTCCGCCCTTAGACAGGGGGGCGAAAAACTGTTTTTT | CASSSALRQGGEKLFF
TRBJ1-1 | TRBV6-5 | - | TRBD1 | TGTGCCAGCAGTCGTCCGGGACAGGGGAACACTGAAGCTTTCTTT | CASSRPGQGNTEAFF
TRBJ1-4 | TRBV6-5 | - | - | TGTGCCAGCAGTTACTCGAACGGGATTCTGTTTTTT | CASSYSNGILFF
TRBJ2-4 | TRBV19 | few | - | TGTGCCAGTAGTAGATATGGACCGGGGGATTTTTCCAAAAACATTCAGTACTTC | CASSRYGPGDFSKNIQYF
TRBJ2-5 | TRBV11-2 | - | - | TGTGCCAGCAGCTTAGGCGGAGCTCTAGAGACCCAGTACTTC | CASSLGGALETQYF
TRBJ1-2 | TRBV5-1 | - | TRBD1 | TGCGCCAGCAGCTCCCAGGGGGCAGGAGATGGCTACACCTTC | CASSSQGAGDGYTF
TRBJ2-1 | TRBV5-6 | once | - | TGTGCCAGCAGTCATCCGGGGAAATCCTACAATGAGCAGTTCTTC | CASSHPGKSYNEQFF
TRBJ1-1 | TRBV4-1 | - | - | TGCGCCAGCAGCCTTAGCGCGCAGAGCCTCATGAACACTGAAGCTTTCTTT | CASSLSAQSLMNTEAFF
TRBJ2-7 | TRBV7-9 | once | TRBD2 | TGTGCCAGCAGCCGTGGGGGACTAGCGAGCTACGAGCAGTACTTC | CASSRGGLASYEQYF
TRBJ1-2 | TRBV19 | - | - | TGTGCCAGTAGTCCACGGACACCTGGCTACACCTTC | CASSPRTPGYTF
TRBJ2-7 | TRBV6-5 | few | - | TGTGCCAGCAGTCGGGACACCTCGGGGAACGAGCAGTACTTC | CASSRDTSGNEQYF
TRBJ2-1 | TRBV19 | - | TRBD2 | TGTGCCAGTAGCGATCGGGGGGGTAGTGGGTATGAGCAGTTCTTC | CASSDRGGSGYEQFF
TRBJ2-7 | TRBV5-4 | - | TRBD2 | TGTGCCAGCAGCTTGCCGGGGGGAGGCGAGCAGTACTTC | CASSLPGGGEQYF
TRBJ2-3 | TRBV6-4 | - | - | TGTGCCAGCAGTATGACTGAGGCAGATACGCAGTATTTT | CASSMTEADTQYF
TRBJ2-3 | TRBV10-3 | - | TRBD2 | TGTGCCACGGGAGGGACGGGCGGGGCAGATACGCAGTATTTT | CATGGTGGADTQYF
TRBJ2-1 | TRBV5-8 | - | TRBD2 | TGTGCCAGCAGCCCGGGACTAGCGGCCTACAATGAGCAGTTCTTC | CASSPGLAAYNEQFF
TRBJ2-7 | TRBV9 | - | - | TGTGCCAGCAGCGTCTCGAATGACGATCATCGGGCGGGGTACTTC | CASSVSNDDHRAGYF
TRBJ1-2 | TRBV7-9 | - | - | TGTGCCAGCAGCTTAGAGACAGTGTATGGCTACACCTTC | CASSLETVYGYTF
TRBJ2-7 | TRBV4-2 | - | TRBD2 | TGTGCCAGCAGCCGTCAGACCGGGGGGGCCTACGAGCAGTACTTC | CASSRQTGGAYEQYF
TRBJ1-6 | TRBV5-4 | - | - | TGTGCCAGCAGCCCACGGGGGGGTCATAATTCACCCCTCCACTTT | CASSPRGGHNSPLHF
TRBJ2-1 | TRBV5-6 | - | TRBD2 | TGTGCCAGCAGCTTGATGGGCGGGAGGGCCCCCAATGAGCAGTTCTTC | CASSLMGGRAPNEQFF